This T cell receptor beta chain was obtained from a study of T cells in Graves' hyperthyroidism and ophthalmopathy. Points from the study as a whole: Among clonotypes expanded in thyroid above 0.001, most were also found in blood.

Patients aged 18 to 65 had newly diagnosed hyperthyroidism lasting under 2 months. Template material for amplifying TCR beta CDR3 regions consisted of RNA transcripts. First-round RT-PCR targeting the TCR CDR3 was performed with the HTBI primer set. TCRdb independently ran MiXCR on the multiplex PCR reads; one entry per CDR3 protein. The sample lists nearly 600,000 distinct CDR3 sequences; roughly 14% were seen once. The table lists this clonotype with many counts. As yet, its antigen is unknown. The germline gives CDR1 SGHTS, CDR2 YDEGEE. The V end was cut by 0 bases, the J end by 8 bases, with 14 bases between. The CDR3 covers 14 residues.

Specimen: blood. The clonotype comes from a woman aged 25 to 39 with Graves' hyperthyroidism that later progressed to Graves' ophthalmopathy. This rearrangement joins TRBV5-8 to TRBJ1-2; D perhaps matches TRBD1 (6 bases). CDR3 sequence: CASSLEWRGQGYTF. The CDR3 nucleotides are TGTGCCAGCAGCTTGGAATGGCGGGGGCAAGGCTACACCTTC.